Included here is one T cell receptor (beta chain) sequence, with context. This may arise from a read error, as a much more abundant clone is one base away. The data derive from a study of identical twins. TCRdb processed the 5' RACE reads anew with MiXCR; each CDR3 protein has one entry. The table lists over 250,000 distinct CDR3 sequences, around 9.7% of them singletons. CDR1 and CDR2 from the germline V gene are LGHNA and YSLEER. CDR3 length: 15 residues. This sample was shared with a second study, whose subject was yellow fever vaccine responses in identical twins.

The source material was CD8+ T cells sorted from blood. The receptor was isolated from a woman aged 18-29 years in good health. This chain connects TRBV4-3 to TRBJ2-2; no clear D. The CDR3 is CASNQKILAPGELFF. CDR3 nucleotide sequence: TGCGCCAGCAACCAAAAAATTTTGGCCCCCGGGGAGCTGTTTTTT.